Described below is a single T cell receptor (beta chain) sequence and its context. The target of this receptor is not known. The record has no base qualities; no much larger clone is one base away. The germline V gene encodes CDR1 SGHDN and CDR2 FVKESK. The CDR3, cysteine through phenylalanine, is 14 amino acids long. Of all the DNA, just the CDR3 is kept, 42 bases in frame from base 1. Trimming removed 3 bases from V and 5 bases from J; the gene matches leave 2 bases unexplained. These data originate in a study of T cell responses to AZD1222 COVID-19 vaccine (dated by TCRdb to the early 2020s). In terms of the full investigation: TCR sequencing was performed for 230 to 250 trial participants, of whom about 200 were given two doses of AZD1222 and roughly 25 were given two doses of MenACWY control vaccine. Trial participants were enrolled by age into 18-55, 56-69 and 70-plus year subgroups, with around 150, 28 and 57 TCR-sequenced participants respectively. General conclusions and limits of the study: The 56-69-year group was small, and its depth increase did not reach significance, likely because of low power. Conclusions about previously exposed vaccinees are limited because only six or seven AZD1222 recipients were SARS-CoV-2 seropositive at baseline. Because no samples from the day 14 peak response were available, repertoires could be characterized only after the peak T cell response. Vaccine-associated CD4 TCRs spanned the whole spike protein, with dominant responses in regions 160-218 and 743-854. Nearly half of unique spike-specific TCRs reportedly recognized epitopes outside regions mutated in the B.1.351 and B.1.1.7 variants. Most participants were white British and females outnumbered males, and the authors suggested that clonal diversity may have been underestimated. After two AZD1222 doses, spike-specific TCR breadth and depth were significantly higher than at day 0 and than in MenACWY recipients.

What this sample's time point label stands for: about 28 days (+/-7) after the second vaccine dose. Because spike-specific TCR depth and breadth did not differ between the two schedules, AZD1222 recipients who got a second dose at roughly 4 weeks were pooled with those who got a second dose at roughly 12 weeks. The vaccinee samples were drawn from two UK trials, COV001 and COV002, one of which was a single-blind randomized controlled phase 2/3 trial testing AZD1222 (ChAdOx1 nCoV-19) in healthy adults. For TCRbeta chain sequencing, PBMC samples were collected from trial participants at day 0 and at day 28 after the second dose. The CDR3 regions of human TCRbeta chains were subjected to immunosequencing. As for the authors' bioinformatics: TCRs in the repertoires were matched against a reference library of SARS-CoV-2-specific TCRs that had been generated with the MIRA antigen-specificity platform. Breadth was defined as the fraction of unique TCRs that were SARS-CoV-2-associated, and depth was defined as the fraction of total T cells that were SARS-CoV-2-associated. Using the MIRA data, each spike-specific TCR was mapped to the spike region that the TCR reacts to and placed in a CD4 or CD8 class. Log10-transformed breadth and depth values were compared by one-way ANOVA with Sidak's multiple comparisons tests. TCRdb holds this immuneACCESS table with in-frame rearrangements only. Some clones are missing; in checked studies, unresolved V genes explain under half, and the rest has no known cause. Clonal size and the V and J genes are those of that table, whereas D and trimming came from the DNA. The sample includes roughly 150,000 clones, with roughly nine tenths observed a single time. Approximately 1.3% of the sample belongs to the ten largest clones.

Source: peripheral blood, taken 28 days after the second AZD1222 dose. This TCR derives from an adult who received the AZD1222 COVID-19 vaccine. The chain is made from TRBV14 and TRBJ2-3; a stretch of 10 junction bases matches TRBD2. The DNA sequence follows: TGTGCCAGCAGCCACCGGACTAGCGGAGATACGCAGTATTTT. It encodes CASSHRTSGDTQYF.